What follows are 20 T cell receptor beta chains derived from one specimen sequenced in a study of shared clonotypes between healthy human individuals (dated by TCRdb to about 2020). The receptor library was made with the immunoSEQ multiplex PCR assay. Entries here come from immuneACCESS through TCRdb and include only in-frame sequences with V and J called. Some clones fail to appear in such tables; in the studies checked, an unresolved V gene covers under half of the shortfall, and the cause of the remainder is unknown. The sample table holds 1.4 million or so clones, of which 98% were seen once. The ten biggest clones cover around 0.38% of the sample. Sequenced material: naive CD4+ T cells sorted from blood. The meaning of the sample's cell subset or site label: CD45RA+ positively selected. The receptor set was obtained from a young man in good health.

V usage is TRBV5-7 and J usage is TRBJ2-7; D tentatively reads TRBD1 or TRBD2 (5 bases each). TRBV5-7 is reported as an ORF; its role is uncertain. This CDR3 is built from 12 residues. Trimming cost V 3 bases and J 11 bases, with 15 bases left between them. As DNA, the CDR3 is TGTGCCAGCAGCTATGGGGCCCGGGGTAAGTACTTC. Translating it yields CASSYGARGKYF.

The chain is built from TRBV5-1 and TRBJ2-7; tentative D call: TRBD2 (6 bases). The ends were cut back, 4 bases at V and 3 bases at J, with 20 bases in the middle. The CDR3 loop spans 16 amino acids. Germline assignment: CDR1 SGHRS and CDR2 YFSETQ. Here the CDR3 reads CASSPTTGVLGYEQYF. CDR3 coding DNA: TGCGCCAGCAGCCCGACCACGGGGGTTCTGGGCTACGAGCAGTACTTC.

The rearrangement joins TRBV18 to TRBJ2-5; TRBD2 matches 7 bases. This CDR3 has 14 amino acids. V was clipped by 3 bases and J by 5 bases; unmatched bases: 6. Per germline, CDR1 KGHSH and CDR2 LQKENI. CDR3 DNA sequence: TGTGCCAGCTCACCCGGACTAGGTCGGGAGACCCAGTACTTC. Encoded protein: CASSPGLGRETQYF.

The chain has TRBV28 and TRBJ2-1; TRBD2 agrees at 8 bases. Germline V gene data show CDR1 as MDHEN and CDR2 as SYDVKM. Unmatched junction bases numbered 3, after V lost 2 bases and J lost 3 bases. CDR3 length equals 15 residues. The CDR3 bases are TGTGCCAGCAGTTTAGCCGGGAGGGGCTACAATGAGCAGTTCTTC. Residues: CASSLAGRGYNEQFF.

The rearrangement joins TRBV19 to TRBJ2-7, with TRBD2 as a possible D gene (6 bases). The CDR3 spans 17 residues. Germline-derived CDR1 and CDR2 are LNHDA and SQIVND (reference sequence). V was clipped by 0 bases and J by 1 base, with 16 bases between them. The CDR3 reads CASSIDPTGRGSYEQYF. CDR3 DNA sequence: TGTGCCAGTAGTATAGATCCCACTGGGCGGGGATCCTACGAGCAGTACTTC.

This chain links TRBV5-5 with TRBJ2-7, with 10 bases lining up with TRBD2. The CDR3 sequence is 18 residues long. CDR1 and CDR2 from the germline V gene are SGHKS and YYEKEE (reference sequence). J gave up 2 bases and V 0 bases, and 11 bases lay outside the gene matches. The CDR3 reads CASSLALLAGGFPYEQYF. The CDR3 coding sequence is TGTGCCAGCAGCTTGGCCCTTTTAGCGGGAGGATTTCCCTACGAGCAGTACTTC. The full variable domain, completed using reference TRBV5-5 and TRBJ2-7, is DAGVTQSPTHLIKTRGQQVTLRCSPISGHKSVSWYQQVLGQGPQFIFQYYEKEERGRGNFPDRFSARQFPNYSSELNVNALLLGDSALYLCASSLALLAGGFPYEQYFGPGTRLTVT.

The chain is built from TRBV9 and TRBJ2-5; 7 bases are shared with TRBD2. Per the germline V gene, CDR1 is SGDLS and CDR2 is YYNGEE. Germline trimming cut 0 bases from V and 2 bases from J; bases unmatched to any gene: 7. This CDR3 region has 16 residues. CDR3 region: CASSVALASGQETQYF. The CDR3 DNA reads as TGTGCCAGCAGCGTAGCTCTGGCTAGCGGACAAGAGACCCAGTACTTC.

CDR3 loop: CAWSTSGVGYNEQFF. In nucleotides, the CDR3 is TGTGCCTGGAGCACTAGCGGGGTCGGTTACAATGAGCAGTTCTTC. The chain recombines TRBV30 with TRBJ2-1; 10 nucleotides line up with TRBD2. From germline, CDR1 is GTSNPN and CDR2 SVGIG (reference sequence). V lost 3 bases to trimming and J lost 4 bases; unmatched junction nucleotides: 6. The CDR3 has 15 residues.

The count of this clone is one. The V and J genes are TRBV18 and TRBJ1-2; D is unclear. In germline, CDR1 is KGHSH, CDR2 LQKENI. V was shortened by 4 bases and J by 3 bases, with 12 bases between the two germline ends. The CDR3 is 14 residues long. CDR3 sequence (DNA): TGTGCCAGCTCACTCTACCTAGAGGACTATGGCTACACCTTC. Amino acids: CASSLYLEDYGYTF.

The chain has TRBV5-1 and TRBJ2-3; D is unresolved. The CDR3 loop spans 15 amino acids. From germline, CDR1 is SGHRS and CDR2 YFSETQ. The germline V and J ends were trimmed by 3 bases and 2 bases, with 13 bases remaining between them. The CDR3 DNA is TGCGCCAGCAGCTCTCTTACAAGAGACACAGATACGCAGTATTTT. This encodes CASSSLTRDTDTQYF.

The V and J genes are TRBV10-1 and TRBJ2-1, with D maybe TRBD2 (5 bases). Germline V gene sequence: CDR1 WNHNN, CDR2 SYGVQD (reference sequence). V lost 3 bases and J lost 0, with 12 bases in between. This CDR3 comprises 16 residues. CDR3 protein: CASSDLTGSSYNEQFF. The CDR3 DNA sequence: TGCGCCAGCAGTGACCTGACTGGGAGCTCCTACAATGAGCAGTTCTTC.

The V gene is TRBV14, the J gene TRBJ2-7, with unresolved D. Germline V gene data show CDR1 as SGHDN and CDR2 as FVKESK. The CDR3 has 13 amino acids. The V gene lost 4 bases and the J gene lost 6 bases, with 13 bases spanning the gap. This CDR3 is CASSLSSSSEQYF. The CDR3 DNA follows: TGTGCCAGCAGCCTAAGTTCGAGCTCCGAGCAGTACTTC. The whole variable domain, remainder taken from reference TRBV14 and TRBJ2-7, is EAGVTQFPSHSVIEKGQTVTLRCDPISGHDNLYWYRRVMGKEIKFLLHFVKESKQDESGMPNNRFLAERTGGTYSTLKVQPAELEDSGVYFCASSLSSSSEQYFGPGTRLTVT.

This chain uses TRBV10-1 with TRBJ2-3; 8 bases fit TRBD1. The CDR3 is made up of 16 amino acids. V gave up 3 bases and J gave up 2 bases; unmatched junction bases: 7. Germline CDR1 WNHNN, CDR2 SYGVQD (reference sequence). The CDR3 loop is CASSDLRTGPTDTQYF. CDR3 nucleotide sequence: TGCGCCAGCAGTGATTTAAGGACAGGGCCCACAGATACGCAGTATTTT.

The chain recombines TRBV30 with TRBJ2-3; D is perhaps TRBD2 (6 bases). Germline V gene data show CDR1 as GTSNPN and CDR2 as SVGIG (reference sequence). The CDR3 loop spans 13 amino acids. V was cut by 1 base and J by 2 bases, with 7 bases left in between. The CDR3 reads CAWSGRDTDTQYF. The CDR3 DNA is TGTGCCTGGAGTGGGCGGGACACAGATACGCAGTATTTT.

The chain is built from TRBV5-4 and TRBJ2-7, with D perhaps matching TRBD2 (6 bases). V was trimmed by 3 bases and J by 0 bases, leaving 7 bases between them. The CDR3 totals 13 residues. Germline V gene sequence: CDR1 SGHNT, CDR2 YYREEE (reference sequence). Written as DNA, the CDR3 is TGTGCCAGCAGCTCGCGGGACTCCTACGAGCAGTACTTC. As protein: CASSSRDSYEQYF. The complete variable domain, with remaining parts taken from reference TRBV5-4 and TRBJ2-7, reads ETGVTQSPTHLIKTRGQQVTLRCSSQSGHNTVSWYQQALGQGPQFIFQYYREEENGRGNFPPRFSGLQFPNYSSELNVNALELDDSALYLCASSSRDSYEQYFGPGTRLTVT.

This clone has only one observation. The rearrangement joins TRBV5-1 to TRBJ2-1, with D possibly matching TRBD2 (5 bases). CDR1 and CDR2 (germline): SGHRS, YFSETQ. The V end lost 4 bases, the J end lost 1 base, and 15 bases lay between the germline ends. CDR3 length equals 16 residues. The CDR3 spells CASSADSRLSYNEQFF. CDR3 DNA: TGCGCCAGCAGCGCGGATAGCAGACTATCCTACAATGAGCAGTTCTTC.

The CDR3 here is CASSTDPGSNQPQHF. In DNA form, the CDR3 reads TGTGCCAGCAGCACCGACCCCGGAAGCAATCAGCCCCAGCATTTT. The chain employs TRBV21-1 and TRBJ1-5. TRBV21-1 is listed as a pseudogene. The CDR3 extends over 15 amino acids.

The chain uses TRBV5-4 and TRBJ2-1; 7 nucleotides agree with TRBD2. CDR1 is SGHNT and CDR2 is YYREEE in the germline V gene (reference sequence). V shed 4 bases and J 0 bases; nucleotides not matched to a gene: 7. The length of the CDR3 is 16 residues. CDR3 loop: CASSVGGPRSYNEQFF. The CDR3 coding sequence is TGTGCCAGCAGCGTGGGAGGGCCCCGCTCCTACAATGAGCAGTTCTTC.

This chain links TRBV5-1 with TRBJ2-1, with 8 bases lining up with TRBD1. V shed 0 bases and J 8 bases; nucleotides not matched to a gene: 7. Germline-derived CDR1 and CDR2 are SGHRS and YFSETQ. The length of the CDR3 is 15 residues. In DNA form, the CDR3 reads TGCGCCAGCAGCTTGGATAGGGTGACAGGGGATGAGCAGTTCTTC. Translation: CASSLDRVTGDEQFF.

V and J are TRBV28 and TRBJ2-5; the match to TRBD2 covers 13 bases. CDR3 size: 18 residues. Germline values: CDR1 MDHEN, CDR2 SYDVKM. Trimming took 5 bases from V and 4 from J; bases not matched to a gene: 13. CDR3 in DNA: TGTGCCAGCAGTAGCACCTGGACTAGCGGGAGAGGGGGAGAGACCCAGTACTTC. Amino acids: CASSSTWTSGRGGETQYF.